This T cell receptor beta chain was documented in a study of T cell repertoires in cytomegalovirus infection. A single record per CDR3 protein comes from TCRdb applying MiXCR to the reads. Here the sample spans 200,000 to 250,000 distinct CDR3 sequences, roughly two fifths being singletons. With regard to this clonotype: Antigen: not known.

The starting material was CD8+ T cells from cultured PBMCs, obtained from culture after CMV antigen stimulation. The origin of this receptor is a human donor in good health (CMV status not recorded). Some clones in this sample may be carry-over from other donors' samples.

CDR3 bases: TGTGCCAGCAGTTTTAGGGGACTTCACACAGATACGCAGTATTTT. Its translation is CASSFRGLHTDTQYF. This chain uses TRBV27 with TRBJ2-3; a possible D gene is TRBD2 (6 bases). V was trimmed by 3 bases and J by 2 bases, leaving 12 bases between them. Per the germline V gene, CDR1 is MNHEY and CDR2 is SMNVEV (reference sequence). The CDR3 loop spans 15 amino acids.